This T cell receptor beta chain came from a study of T cell clusters in autoimmune cytopenias. Study-wide results and limits: TRB repertoire shifts in secondary cytopenia and chronic lymphocytic leukemia mostly reflected lymphoma, not autoimmunity. No experiment has yet validated the function of the T cell clusters defined in silico. Clustering suggested that physiological T cell clusters were missing in primary autoimmune cytopenia patients.

Germline-derived CDR1 and CDR2 are SQVTM and ANQGSEA. The CDR3 is made up of 14 amino acids. Multiplex touch-down PCR amplified TRB using TRB-A and TRB-B pools in one tube. TCRdb reprocessed the multiplex PCR reads and reports one entry per CDR3 protein, with no DNA. This sample's table reports about 7,400 distinct CDR3 sequences. TRB was amplified from roughly 0.25 ug of peripheral blood genomic DNA per sample. As regards this clonotype: The antigen is not known.

The material sequenced was peripheral blood. This chain joins TRBV29-1 and TRBJ2-1; TCRdb calls TRBD1, which cannot be checked without DNA. The TCR was taken from a human donor with an autoimmune cytopenia or autoimmune hepatitis (not recorded which). The CDR3 reads CSVEKGQGYNEQFF.